Following are 26 T cell receptor beta chains from one sample sequenced in a study of a mutant IDH1 vaccine in newly diagnosed glioma. Time point specified: week 11, during vaccination. Every vaccination contained 300 ug of the mutant IDH1 20-mer peptide and was paired with topical imiquimod. Antigen specificity for these receptors is unknown. Data came from immunoSEQ multiplex PCR; TCRdb stores just in-frame clones and leaves some out. Among fewer than 35,000 clones listed, just under 80% were seen once. Sequencing was performed on PBMCs, taken from a glioma patient whose treatment included an IDH1 peptide vaccine. The source is a man aged 25 to 40 with glioma.

This clone was observed a few times. The V gene is TRBV7-2, the J gene TRBJ2-2; maybe TRBD1 (5 bases). The CDR3 extends over 16 amino acids. Per germline, CDR1 SGHTA and CDR2 FQGNSA. The V and J ends lost 6 bases and 4 bases respectively, with 18 bases between them. The CDR3 is CASSHGASRTTGELFF. The DNA of the CDR3 is TGTGCCAGCAGTCATGGGGCCTCCAGGACCACCGGGGAGCTGTTTTTT.

The rearrangement links TRBV5-6 to TRBJ2-3, with D perhaps TRBD2 (5 bases). Germline V gene sequence: CDR1 SGHDT, CDR2 YYEEEE. The V end was cut by 4 bases, the J end by 5 bases, with 14 bases between. The CDR3 totals 14 residues. CDR3: CASSPRRFKDTQYF. DNA of the CDR3: TGTGCCAGCAGCCCCAGGAGGTTTAAAGATACGCAGTATTTT. The variable domain in full, completed from reference TRBV5-6 and TRBJ2-3, reads DAGVTQSPTHLIKTRGQQVTLRCSPKSGHDTVSWYQQALGQGPQFIFQYYEEEERQRGNFPDRFSGHQFPNYSSELNVNALLLGDSALYLCASSPRRFKDTQYFGPGTRLTVL.

V is TRBV20-1 and J is TRBJ2-3; D is ambiguous. CDR3 size: 11 residues. Looked up from germline, CDR1 is DFQATT and CDR2 is SNEGSKA (reference sequence). V was shortened by 0 bases and J by 2 bases, with 0 bases between the two germline ends. CDR3 DNA: TGCAGTGCTAGAGACACAGATACGCAGTATTTT. This gives the protein CSARDTDTQYF.

The V and J genes are TRBV2 and TRBJ2-7; D gene unclear. CDR1 and CDR2 from the germline V gene are SNHLY and FYNNEI. The CDR3 runs to 13 residues. Trimming cost V 3 bases and J 3 bases, with 9 bases left between them. The CDR3 reads CASSDPSLYEQYF. In DNA, the CDR3 is TGTGCCAGCAGTGATCCTTCCCTCTACGAGCAGTACTTC.

The chain combines TRBV5-4 with TRBJ1-1; no definite D call. Germline V gives CDR1 SGHNT, CDR2 YYREEE (reference sequence). Trimming took 3 bases from V and 3 from J, leaving 18 bases between them. CDR3 size: 16 residues. CDR3: CASSSPRVGGDTEAFF. The CDR3 nucleotides are TGTGCCAGCAGCTCCCCGCGAGTGGGAGGAGACACTGAAGCTTTCTTT.

V is TRBV30 and J is TRBJ2-3; 8 bases match TRBD2. Germline V gene sequence: CDR1 GTSNPN, CDR2 SVGIG (reference sequence). The CDR3 spans 14 residues. With V trimmed by 2 bases and J by 1 base, 2 bases remained unmatched. CDR3 residues: CAWSHGGGTDTQYF. The DNA of the CDR3 is TGTGCCTGGAGTCACGGGGGGGGCACAGATACGCAGTATTTT. The full variable domain, rest sourced from reference TRBV30 and TRBJ2-3, is SQTIHQWPATLVQPVGSPLSLECTVEGTSNPNLYWYRQAAGRGLQLLFYSVGIGQISSEVPQNLSASRPQDRQFILSSKKLLLSDSGFYLCAWSHGGGTDTQYFGPGTRLTVL.

This clone was found a few times. The chain uses TRBV15 and TRBJ1-5, with a weak D call TRBD1 (5 bases). V shed 0 bases and J shed 7 bases, with 16 bases lying between them. Germline lookup yields CDR1 LNHNV and CDR2 YYDKDF (reference sequence). This CDR3 has 16 residues. The CDR3 here is CATSRDPGKDEQPQHF. CDR3 coding DNA: TGTGCCACCAGCAGAGATCCAGGGAAAGATGAGCAGCCCCAGCATTTT.

This clone was observed a few times. The chain joins TRBV5-6 to TRBJ1-5; D unresolved. The length of the CDR3 is 13 residues. V was shortened by 8 bases and J by 6 bases, with 15 bases between the two germline ends. Germline V CDR1 and CDR2: SGHDT, YYEEEE. The CDR3 region has the DNA TGTGCCAGTCTGGGCAGCCGCCCTCAGCCCCAGCATTTT. Translated: CASLGSRPQPQHF.

The rearrangement uses TRBV10-3 and TRBJ2-3, with TRBD2 matching 14 bases. The V segment lost 7 bases and the J segment 0 bases; nucleotides outside the gene matches: 3. This CDR3 contains 16 residues. The germline V gene encodes CDR1 ENHRY and CDR2 SYGVKD. DNA of the CDR3: TGTGCCATCAAAGGGACTAGCGGGGGAAGCACAGATACGCAGTATTTT. It is translated as CAIKGTSGGSTDTQYF.

This sequence joins TRBV5-5 and TRBJ1-2, with 11 bases aligning to TRBD1. The CDR3 spans 15 residues. V shed 4 bases, J shed 4 bases, and the junction held 6 bases outside the gene matches. From germline, CDR1 is SGHKS and CDR2 YYEKEE (reference sequence). The CDR3 coding sequence is TGTGCCAGCAGCCCGAGGACAGGGGGCAGCTATGGCTACACCTTC. This sequence encodes CASSPRTGGSYGYTF.

The rearrangement joins TRBV7-8 to TRBJ1-5; D gene ambiguous. V shed 3 bases and J shed 3 bases, with 6 bases lying between them. Per the germline V gene, CDR1 is SGHVS and CDR2 is FQNEAQ. This CDR3 region has 13 residues. In nucleotides, the CDR3 is TGTGCCAGCAGCTTCAGACTCAATCAGCCCCAGCATTTT. This codes for CASSFRLNQPQHF.

J is TRBJ2-6 and V is TRBV6-5; D remains unclear. The CDR3 is 13 residues long. CDR1 and CDR2 from the germline V gene are MNHEY and SVGAGI. V was clipped by 6 bases and J by 0 bases, with 3 bases between them. The CDR3 here is CASRSSGANVLTF. The CDR3 bases are TGTGCCAGCAGGAGCTCTGGGGCCAACGTCCTGACTTTC.

This clone was counted once. The rearrangement joins TRBV6-5 to TRBJ2-5; 7 bases align to TRBD1. This CDR3 has 16 amino acids. Unmatched junction bases numbered 5, after V lost 0 bases and J lost 1 base. CDR1 is MNHEY and CDR2 is SVGAGI in the germline V gene. This chain's CDR3 is CASSYSKRDSQETQYF. CDR3 DNA: TGTGCCAGCAGTTACTCGAAAAGGGACAGCCAAGAGACCCAGTACTTC.

This chain joins TRBV2 and TRBJ2-7, with 9 bases fitting TRBD1. This CDR3 comprises 15 residues. The V and J ends lost 5 bases and 2 bases, in that order; junction bases with no gene match: 7. Germline-derived CDR1 and CDR2 are SNHLY and FYNNEI. CDR3 loop: CASSKDRGPTYEQYF. Written as DNA, the CDR3 is TGTGCCAGCAGTAAGGACAGGGGACCCACCTACGAGCAGTACTTC. The full variable domain, rest sourced from reference TRBV2 and TRBJ2-7, is EPEVTQTPSHQVTQMGQEVILRCVPISNHLYFYWYRQILGQKVEFLVSFYNNEISEKSEIFDDQFSVERPDGSNFTLKIRSTKLEDSAMYFCASSKDRGPTYEQYFGPGTRLTVT.

The CDR3 loop reads CASSPGTQETQYF. The CDR3 bases are TGTGCCAGCAGCCCCGGAACACAAGAGACCCAGTACTTC. The chain recombines TRBV5-6 with TRBJ2-5; D not certain. V was pared by 4 bases and J by 2 bases, with 9 bases between. Germline CDR1 and CDR2: SGHDT and YYEEEE. There are 13 residues in the CDR3.

This clone was picked up a small number of times. This chain connects TRBV6-6 to TRBJ1-1, with D perhaps matching TRBD1 (6 bases). This CDR3 region has 14 residues. V was shortened by 2 bases and J by 1 base, with 8 bases between the two germline ends. Per the germline V gene, CDR1 is MNHNY and CDR2 is SVGAGI (reference sequence). This chain's CDR3 is CASSYTGQNTEAFF. The CDR3 bases are TGTGCCAGCAGTTACACGGGACAGAACACTGAAGCTTTCTTT.

The chain recombines TRBV7-9 with TRBJ2-5, with 8 bases aligning to TRBD1. The germline V gene encodes CDR1 SEHNR and CDR2 FQNEAQ (reference sequence). The CDR3 length is 14 residues. J was trimmed by 2 bases and V by 5 bases; bases with no gene match: 4. DNA of the CDR3: TGTGCCAGCAGCCTCCGGACAGGGCAAGAGACCCAGTACTTC. The encoded protein is CASSLRTGQETQYF. The full variable domain, its missing parts supplied by reference TRBV7-9 and TRBJ2-5, is DTGVSQNPRHKITKRGQNVTFRCDPISEHNRLYWYRQTLGQGPEFLTYFQNEAQLEKSRLLSDRFSAERPKGSFSTLEIQRTEQGDSAMYLCASSLRTGQETQYFGPGTRLLVL.

The genes are TRBV28 and TRBJ1-4; maybe TRBD1 (6 bases). This CDR3 contains 15 residues. Germline V lookup: CDR1 MDHEN, CDR2 SYDVKM. V lost 6 bases, J lost 5 bases, and 16 bases lay in between. CDR3 coding DNA: TGTGCCAGCAGCAATCCTGGACAGCTCAATGAAAAACTGTTTTTT. Protein sequence: CASSNPGQLNEKLFF.

This chain joins TRBV5-6 and TRBJ1-1; 8 nucleotides line up with TRBD1. The CDR3 totals 16 residues. Germline CDR1 SGHDT, CDR2 YYEEEE. V lost 0 bases and J lost 6; bases outside the gene matches: 10. CDR3 DNA: TGTGCCAGCAGCTTGGAGGGTCAGGGGGCTGCGGCTGAAGCTTTCTTT. Protein: CASSLEGQGAAAEAFF.

The chain combines TRBV2 with TRBJ2-3, with TRBD2 as a possible D gene (6 bases). V was shortened by 6 bases and J by 2 bases, with 27 bases between the two germline ends. This CDR3 is 19 amino acids long. The germline CDR1 and CDR2 sequences are SNHLY and FYNNEI. CDR3 nucleotides: TGTGCCAGCAGCGCCGCGGGATGGACAAACCCCGAACCCACAGATACGCAGTATTTT. Protein sequence: CASSAAGWTNPEPTDTQYF. Supplemented by reference TRBV2 and TRBJ2-3, the full variable domain reads EPEVTQTPSHQVTQMGQEVILRCVPISNHLYFYWYRQILGQKVEFLVSFYNNEISEKSEIFDDQFSVERPDGSNFTLKIRSTKLEDSAMYFCASSAAGWTNPEPTDTQYFGPGTRLTVL.

The rearrangement uses TRBV5-4 and TRBJ2-4; D ambiguous. The CDR3 consists of 18 residues. The ends were cut back, 2 bases at V and 2 bases at J, with 20 bases in the middle. The germline V gene has CDR1 SGHNT and CDR2 YYREEE (reference sequence). The CDR3 reads CASSLVHLESTSKNIQYF. In DNA form, the CDR3 reads TGTGCCAGCAGCTTAGTTCATCTGGAGTCTACTTCCAAAAACATTCAGTACTTC. Supplemented by reference TRBV5-4 and TRBJ2-4, the full variable domain reads ETGVTQSPTHLIKTRGQQVTLRCSSQSGHNTVSWYQQALGQGPQFIFQYYREEENGRGNFPPRFSGLQFPNYSSELNVNALELDDSALYLCASSLVHLESTSKNIQYFGAGTRLSVL.

This clone was seen only once. This chain links TRBV5-1 with TRBJ1-1; tentative D call: TRBD1 (5 bases). CDR3 length: 14 amino acids. Germline CDR1 and CDR2: SGHRS and YFSETQ. Trimming cost V 2 bases and J 1 base, with 9 bases left between them. CDR3 DNA sequence: TGCGCCAGCAGCTTAGATGGGGGGAACACTGAAGCTTTCTTT. It translates to CASSLDGGNTEAFF.

This rearrangement joins TRBV27 to TRBJ2-7, with TRBD1 identical over 9 bases. This CDR3 comprises 19 residues. J was trimmed by 7 bases and V by 3 bases; bases with no gene match: 22. Per the germline V gene, CDR1 is MNHEY and CDR2 is SMNVEV (reference sequence). For the CDR3, the DNA is TGTGCCAGCAGTTTGTCCCGGGACAGGGCGTGGGTGGGTGTTAAGGAGCAGTACTTC. Its translation is CASSLSRDRAWVGVKEQYF.

The chain recombines TRBV10-3 with TRBJ2-7; D gene uncertain. V gave up 0 bases and J gave up 0 bases, with 9 bases separating them. CDR3 length: 15 amino acids. From germline, CDR1 is ENHRY and CDR2 SYGVKD. This CDR3 reads CAISESGSTSYEQYF. CDR3 nucleotide sequence: TGTGCCATCAGTGAGTCAGGGTCGACCTCCTACGAGCAGTACTTC.

The chain is built from TRBV27 and TRBJ2-7; 8 nucleotides agree with TRBD1. V was pared by 5 bases and J by 4 bases, with 7 bases of the junction left unmatched. Germline lookup yields CDR1 MNHEY and CDR2 SMNVEV (reference sequence). There are 14 residues in the CDR3. CDR3 coding DNA: TGTGCCAGCAGTCCCGGACAGGGCCAGTACGAGCAGTACTTC. This sequence encodes CASSPGQGQYEQYF.

CDR3 region: CASSPRTGGREQYF. The CDR3 region has the DNA TGTGCCAGCTCACCAAGGACAGGGGGACGCGAGCAGTACTTC. The chain combines TRBV18 with TRBJ2-7; 10 bases line up with TRBD1. V trimming: 2 bases; J trimming: 6 bases; junction bases outside the gene matches: 4. The CDR3 is 14 residues long. Germline CDR1 is KGHSH and CDR2 is LQKENI.